Sequencing of this TCR beta chain was carried out in a study of T cell responses to AZD1222 COVID-19 vaccine. Study in general: Second-dose intervals near 4 or 12 weeks were combined.

Libraries were prepared by immunoSEQ multiplex PCR; TCRdb keeps only in-frame clonotypes and omits some of them. The sample has some 90,000 clones, 80% to 90% seen once; the top ten hold approximately 8%. V was trimmed by 0 bases and J by 4 bases, leaving 7 bases between them. The CDR3 has 13 residues. The genes are TRBV12-3 or TRBV12-4 and TRBJ2-7; D is uncertain. This specimen consisted of peripheral blood, obtained on day 0 of AZD1222 vaccination. This TCR derives from an adult in good health. The CDR3 DNA reads TGTGCCAGCAGTTTAGCCAGTTGGTACGAGCAGTACTTC. It specifies CASSLASWYEQYF.